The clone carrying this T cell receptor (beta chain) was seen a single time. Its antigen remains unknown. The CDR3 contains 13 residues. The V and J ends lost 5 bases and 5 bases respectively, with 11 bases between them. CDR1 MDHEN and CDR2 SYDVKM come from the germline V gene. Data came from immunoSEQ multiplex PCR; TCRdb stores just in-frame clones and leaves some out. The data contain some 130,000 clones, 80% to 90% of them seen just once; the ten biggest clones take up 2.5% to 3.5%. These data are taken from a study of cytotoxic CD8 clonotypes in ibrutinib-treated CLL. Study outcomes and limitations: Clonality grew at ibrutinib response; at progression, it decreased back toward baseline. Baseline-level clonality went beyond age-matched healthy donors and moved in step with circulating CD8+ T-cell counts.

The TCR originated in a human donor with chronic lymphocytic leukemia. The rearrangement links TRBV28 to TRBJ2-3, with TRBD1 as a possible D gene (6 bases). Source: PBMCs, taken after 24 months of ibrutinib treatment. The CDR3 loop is CASSRVRGDTQYF. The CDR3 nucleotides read TGTGCCAGCAGTCGGGTCAGGGGAGATACGCAGTATTTT.